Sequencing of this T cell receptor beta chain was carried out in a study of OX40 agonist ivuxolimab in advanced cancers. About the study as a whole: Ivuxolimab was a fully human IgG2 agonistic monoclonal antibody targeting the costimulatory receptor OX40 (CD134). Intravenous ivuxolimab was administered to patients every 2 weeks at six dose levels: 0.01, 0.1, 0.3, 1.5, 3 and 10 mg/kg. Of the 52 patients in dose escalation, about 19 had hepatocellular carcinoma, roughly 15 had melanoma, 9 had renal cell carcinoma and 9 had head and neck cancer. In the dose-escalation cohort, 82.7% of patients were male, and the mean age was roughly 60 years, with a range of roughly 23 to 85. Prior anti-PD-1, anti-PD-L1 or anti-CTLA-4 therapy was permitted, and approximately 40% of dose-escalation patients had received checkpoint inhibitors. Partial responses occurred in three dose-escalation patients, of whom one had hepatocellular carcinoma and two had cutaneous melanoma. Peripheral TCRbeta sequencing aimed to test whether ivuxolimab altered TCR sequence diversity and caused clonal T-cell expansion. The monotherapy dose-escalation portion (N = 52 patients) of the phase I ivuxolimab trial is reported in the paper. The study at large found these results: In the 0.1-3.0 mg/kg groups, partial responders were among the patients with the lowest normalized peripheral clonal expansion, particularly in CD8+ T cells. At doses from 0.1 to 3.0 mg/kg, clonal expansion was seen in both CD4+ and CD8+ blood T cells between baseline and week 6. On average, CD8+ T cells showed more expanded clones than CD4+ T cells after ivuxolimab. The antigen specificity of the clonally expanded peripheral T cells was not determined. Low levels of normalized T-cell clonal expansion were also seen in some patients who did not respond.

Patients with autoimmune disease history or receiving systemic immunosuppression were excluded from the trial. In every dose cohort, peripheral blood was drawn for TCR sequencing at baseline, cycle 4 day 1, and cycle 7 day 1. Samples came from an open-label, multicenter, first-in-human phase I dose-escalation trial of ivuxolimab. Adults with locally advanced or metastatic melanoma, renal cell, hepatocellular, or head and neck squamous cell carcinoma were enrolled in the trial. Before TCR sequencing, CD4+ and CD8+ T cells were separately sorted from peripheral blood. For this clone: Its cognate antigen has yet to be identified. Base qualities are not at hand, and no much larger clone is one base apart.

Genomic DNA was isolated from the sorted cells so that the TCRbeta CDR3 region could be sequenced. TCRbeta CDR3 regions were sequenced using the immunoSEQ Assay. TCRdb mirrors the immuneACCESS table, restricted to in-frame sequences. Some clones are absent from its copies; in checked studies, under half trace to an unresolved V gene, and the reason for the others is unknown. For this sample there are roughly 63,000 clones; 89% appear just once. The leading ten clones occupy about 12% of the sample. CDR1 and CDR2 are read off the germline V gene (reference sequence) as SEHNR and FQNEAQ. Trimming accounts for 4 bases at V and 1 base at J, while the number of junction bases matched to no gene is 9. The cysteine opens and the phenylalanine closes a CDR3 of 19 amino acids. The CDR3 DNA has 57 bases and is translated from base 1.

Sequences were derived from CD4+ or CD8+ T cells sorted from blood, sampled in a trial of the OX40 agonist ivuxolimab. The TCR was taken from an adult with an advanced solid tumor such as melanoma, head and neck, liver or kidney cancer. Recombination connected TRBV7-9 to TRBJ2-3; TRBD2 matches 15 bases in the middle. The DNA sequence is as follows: TGTGCCAGCAGCTCCCGGACTAGCGGGAGGGTCGGGGGCACAGATACGCAGTATTTT. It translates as CASSSRTSGRVGGTDTQYF.